A single sample is the source of the 25 T cell receptor beta chains below, sequenced in a study of T cell changes during pregnancy in multiple sclerosis. Measured with immunoSEQ multiplex PCR; TCRdb has only the in-frame clones, and not every one. The repertoire holds approximately 44,000 clones, roughly 90% seen once, with about 7% in the top ten. The source material was CD8+ T cells from peripheral blood mononuclear cells, sampled in the third trimester of pregnancy. The receptor set was obtained from a female donor with multiple sclerosis, enrolled in a pregnancy study.

The V and J genes are TRBV19 and TRBJ1-6, with TRBD1 identical over 8 bases. The CDR3 is made up of 17 amino acids. V gave up 6 bases and J gave up 7 bases; unmatched junction bases: 14. Germline CDR1 is LNHDA and CDR2 is SQIVND (reference sequence). CDR3 in amino acids: CASRDAFGQGGNSPLHF. The CDR3 nucleotides are TGTGCCAGTAGGGACGCGTTTGGACAGGGAGGCAATTCACCCCTCCACTTT.

The V call is TRBV21-1, the J call TRBJ2-2; the D call in the table, TRBD1, was not verified against the DNA. TRBV21-1 is an annotated pseudogene. This CDR3 comprises 16 residues. CDR3 bases: TGTGCCAGCAGCATTCAACCGACAGGGGCCACCGGGGAGCTGTTTTTT. The encoded protein is CASSIQPTGATGELFF.

This clone is termed medium-sized. This chain uses TRBV7-9 with TRBJ1-4; 7 bases are shared with TRBD1. The CDR3 runs to 13 residues. The ends lost 5 bases at V and 8 bases at J; junction bases unmatched: 5. In germline, CDR1 is SEHNR, CDR2 FQNEAQ (reference sequence). The CDR3 region is CASSRQGSEKLFF. The CDR3 nucleotides are TGTGCCAGCAGCCGACAGGGATCGGAAAAACTGTTTTTT.

This chain joins TRBV5-1 and TRBJ2-2, with D possibly being TRBD2 (5 bases). This CDR3 has 14 amino acids. Trimming removed 1 base at V and 5 bases at J, with 9 bases between. Germline V gene lookup returns CDR1 SGHRS and CDR2 YFSETQ. CDR3 sequence: CASSLNGETGELFF. The CDR3 DNA follows: TGCGCCAGCAGCTTGAACGGGGAAACCGGGGAGCTGTTTTTT.

The V and J genes are TRBV27 and TRBJ1-1; D not resolved. This CDR3 comprises 16 residues. The V and J ends lost 7 bases and 0 bases respectively, with 18 bases between them. In germline, CDR1 is MNHEY, CDR2 SMNVEV (reference sequence). The CDR3 DNA follows: TGTGCCAGCATTGAGTCGCCGTACAGCTTGAACACTGAAGCTTTCTTT. This sequence encodes CASIESPYSLNTEAFF.

The rearrangement joins TRBV6-5 to TRBJ2-5, with D perhaps TRBD2 (6 bases). CDR3 length: 14 residues. Germline V CDR1 and CDR2: MNHEY, SVGAGI. V shed 5 bases and J shed 2 bases, with 12 bases lying between them. CDR3 sequence: CASSIYGGQETQYF. DNA of the CDR3: TGTGCCAGCAGTATCTACGGGGGACAAGAGACCCAGTACTTC.

The chain employs TRBV10-1 and TRBJ1-5, with D perhaps TRBD1 (5 bases). V was clipped by 3 bases and J by 9 bases, with 21 bases between them. The germline gives CDR1 WNHNN, CDR2 SYGVQD (reference sequence). The CDR3 sequence is 16 residues long. DNA for the CDR3: TGCGCCAGCAGTGACGCAACCCCGTGGGGCGGCGGGCCCCAGCATTTT. Its protein is CASSDATPWGGGPQHF.

J is TRBJ2-5 and V is TRBV2; TRBD1 aligns across 8 bases. The CDR3 spans 14 residues. Per the germline V gene, CDR1 is SNHLY and CDR2 is FYNNEI. The trim removed 7 bases at V and 4 bases at J, leaving 8 bases unmatched. DNA for the CDR3: TGTGCCAGCACCGTCTTCGGACAGGGAGAGACCCAGTACTTC. Its protein product is CASTVFGQGETQYF. Drawing the rest from reference TRBV2 and TRBJ2-5, the complete variable domain is EPEVTQTPSHQVTQMGQEVILRCVPISNHLYFYWYRQILGQKVEFLVSFYNNEISEKSEIFDDQFSVERPDGSNFTLKIRSTKLEDSAMYFCASTVFGQGETQYFGPGTRLLVL.

This rearrangement joins TRBV30 to TRBJ2-1; maybe TRBD2 (5 bases). Germline assignment: CDR1 GTSNPN and CDR2 SVGIG (reference sequence). The V end was cut by 5 bases, the J end by 4 bases, with 9 bases between. The length of the CDR3 is 12 residues. The CDR3 sequence is CAWGRGYNEQFF. Here the CDR3 DNA reads TGTGCCTGGGGCCGGGGATACAATGAGCAGTTCTTC.

The chain employs TRBV27 and TRBJ2-4, with 7 bases identical to TRBD1. Germline CDR1 and CDR2: MNHEY and SMNVEV (reference sequence). The CDR3 extends over 14 amino acids. With 4 bases clipped from V and 5 bases from J, the junction kept 5 bases outside the gene matches. The CDR3 nucleotides read TGTGCCAGCAGTTCGACAGGGCCCGAAAACATTCAGTACTTC. It specifies CASSSTGPENIQYF.

The chain links TRBV9 to TRBJ2-7; D is undetermined. The CDR3 is made up of 13 amino acids. Germline values: CDR1 SGDLS, CDR2 YYNGEE. V was cut by 0 bases and J by 3 bases, with 7 bases left in between. The DNA for the CDR3 is TGTGCCAGCAGCGTAGACGTCAGCTACGAGCAGTACTTC. Protein product: CASSVDVSYEQYF.

The V gene is TRBV1, the J gene TRBJ2-1; TRBD2 was called by the table and not checked on the DNA. TRBV1 is classified as a pseudogene. There are 16 residues in the CDR3. CDR3 amino acids: CTSSQDGTSGSNEQFF. The CDR3 DNA reads TGCACCAGCAGCCAAGATGGGACTAGCGGGAGCAATGAGCAGTTCTTC.

The rearrangement links TRBV5-3 to TRBJ2-5, with 16 bases identical to TRBD2. TRBV5-3 falls under the ORF class, with uncertain function. Trimming at V came to 4 bases and at J to 4 bases, leaving 13 bases not matched to a gene. The CDR3 sequence is 19 residues long. The CDR3: CARSHIPGTSGRGGETQYF. Here the CDR3 DNA reads TGTGCCAGAAGCCACATTCCCGGGACTAGCGGGAGGGGGGGAGAGACCCAGTACTTC.

The rearrangement links TRBV6-5 to TRBJ1-4; D is undetermined. With 2 bases removed from V and 4 bases from J, the gap between germline ends came to 11 bases. This CDR3 is 15 amino acids long. CDR1 MNHEY and CDR2 SVGAGI come from the germline V gene. The CDR3 region is CASSYGTRVNEKLFF. The CDR3 nucleotides are TGTGCCAGCAGTTACGGAACCCGGGTTAATGAAAAACTGTTTTTT.

The genes are TRBV27 and TRBJ2-1; 8 bases agree with TRBD2. This CDR3 is built from 16 residues. Losses at the gene ends were 2 bases for V and 4 bases for J; bases not matched to a gene: 7. Per germline, CDR1 MNHEY and CDR2 SMNVEV (reference sequence). This CDR3 reads CASSLGGGGTYNEQFF. CDR3 DNA: TGTGCCAGCAGTTTAGGGGGCGGGGGGACGTACAATGAGCAGTTCTTC.

The V call is TRBV5-4, the J call TRBJ2-2, with TRBD1 matching over 7 bases. Germline V gene sequence: CDR1 SGHNT, CDR2 YYREEE (reference sequence). The CDR3 spans 17 residues. Trimming removed 2 bases from V and 3 bases from J; junction bases left unmatched: 10. The CDR3 DNA reads TGTGCCAGCAGCTTCCCTAAGACAGGGAAGGACACCGGGGAGCTGTTTTTT. Its translation is CASSFPKTGKDTGELFF.

The CDR3 region has the DNA TGTGCCGGGTCAGGAAACTCTGGAAACACCATATATTTT. It encodes CAGSGNSGNTIYF. The chain is built from TRBV5-4 and TRBJ1-3, with unresolved D. There are 13 residues in the CDR3. Trimming stripped 10 bases from V and 0 bases from J, with 11 bases between. Germline CDR1 and CDR2: SGHNT and YYREEE (reference sequence).

The sample holds one count of this clone. The chain recombines TRBV19 with TRBJ2-1, with 11 positions matching TRBD1. CDR1 is LNHDA, CDR2 SQIVND, per germline (reference sequence). This CDR3 has 16 amino acids. The V gene end was trimmed by 5 bases and the J gene end by 8 bases; junction bases not matched to a gene: 11. CDR3 in DNA: TGTGCCAGTAGTCCGGAGGGGGACAGGGGGGACTATGAGCAGTTCTTC. This translates into CASSPEGDRGDYEQFF.

This clone has more than one count but fewer than ten. The rearrangement joins TRBV6-4 to TRBJ2-7, with D possibly matching TRBD1 (5 bases). Germline V CDR1 and CDR2: MRHNA, SNTAGT. The V and J ends lost 4 bases and 3 bases respectively, with 13 bases between them. The CDR3 runs 14 residues. The CDR3 nucleotides read TGTGCCAGCAGTGTCACGACCGACAGCTACGAGCAGTACTTC. Residues: CASSVTTDSYEQYF.

J is TRBJ2-1 and V is TRBV28; D unclear. The length of the CDR3 is 13 residues. V shed 2 bases and J shed 9 bases, with 11 bases lying between them. Germline-derived CDR1 and CDR2 are MDHEN and SYDVKM. CDR3 coding DNA: TGTGCCAGCAGTTTAGTGGTCTCGAGTGAGCAGTTCTTC. Its translation: CASSLVVSSEQFF.

The CDR3 sequence: CASSPLPGTVFSGNTIYF. CDR3 sequence (DNA): TGTGCCAGCAGTCCCCTCCCCGGGACAGTTTTCTCTGGAAACACCATATATTTT. This chain joins TRBV25-1 and TRBJ1-3; 7 bases line up with TRBD1. V shed 5 bases and J 0 bases; nucleotides not matched to a gene: 13. From germline, CDR1 is MGHDK and CDR2 SYGVNS. The CDR3 has 18 amino acids.

Regarding this clone: Within the sample, other DNA sequences also encode this same CDR3. The chain recombines TRBV5-1 with TRBJ2-7; unclear D gene. Trimming cost V 0 bases and J 1 base, with 5 bases left between them. Germline V gives CDR1 SGHRS, CDR2 YFSETQ. The CDR3 has 13 residues. CDR3: CASSLGASYEQYF. CDR3 nucleotide sequence: TGCGCCAGCAGCTTGGGCGCATCCTACGAGCAGTACTTC.

The J gene is TRBJ2-1, the V gene TRBV5-1; no definite D call. V was clipped by 4 bases and J by 7 bases, with 12 bases between them. CDR1 is SGHRS, CDR2 YFSETQ, per germline. The CDR3 length is 13 residues. The CDR3 sequence is CASSGPGDNEQFF. CDR3 coding DNA: TGCGCCAGCAGCGGGCCCGGTGATAATGAGCAGTTCTTC.

The chain combines TRBV6-4 with TRBJ2-2; 12 bases are shared with TRBD2. J gave up 3 bases and V 6 bases, and 11 bases lay outside the gene matches. There are 18 residues in the CDR3. Germline V gives CDR1 MRHNA, CDR2 SNTAGT. The CDR3 sequence: CASSRGLAGILDTGELFF. DNA of the CDR3: TGTGCCAGCAGCCGGGGACTAGCGGGCATCTTAGACACCGGGGAGCTGTTTTTT.

This sequence joins TRBV27 and TRBJ2-7; possibly TRBD1 for D (6 bases). The V gene's germline CDR1 is MNHEY and CDR2 SMNVEV (reference sequence). V was pared by 2 bases and J by 3 bases, with 8 bases between. The CDR3 totals 13 residues. The CDR3, as DNA: TGTGCCAGCAGTTTAGGCAGGGGCTACGAGCAGTACTTC. Its protein product is CASSLGRGYEQYF.